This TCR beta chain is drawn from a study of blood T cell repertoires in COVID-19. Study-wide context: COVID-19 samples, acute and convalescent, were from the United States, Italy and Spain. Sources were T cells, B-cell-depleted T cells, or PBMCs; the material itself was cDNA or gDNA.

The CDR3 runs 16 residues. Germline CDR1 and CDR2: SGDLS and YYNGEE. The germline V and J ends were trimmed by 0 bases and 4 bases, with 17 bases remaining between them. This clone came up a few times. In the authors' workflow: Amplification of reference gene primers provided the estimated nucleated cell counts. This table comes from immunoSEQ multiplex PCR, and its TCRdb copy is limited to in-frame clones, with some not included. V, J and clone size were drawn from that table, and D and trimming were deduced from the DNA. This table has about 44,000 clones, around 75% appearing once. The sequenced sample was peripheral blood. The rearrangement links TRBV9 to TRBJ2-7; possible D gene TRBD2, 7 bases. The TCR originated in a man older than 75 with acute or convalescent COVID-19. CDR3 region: CASSVGGLAALYEQYF. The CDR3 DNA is TGTGCCAGCAGCGTAGGGGGGCTAGCGGCACTTTACGAGCAGTACTTC. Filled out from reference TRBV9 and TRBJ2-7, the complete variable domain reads DSGVTQTPKHLITATGQRVTLRCSPRSGDLSVYWYQQSLDQGLQFLIQYYNGEERAKGNILERFSAQQFPDLHSELNLSSLELGDSALYFCASSVGGLAALYEQYFGPGTRLTVT.